Following are 27 T cell receptor beta chains from one sample sequenced in a study of blood T cell repertoires in COVID-19 (dated by TCRdb to the early 2020s). To prepare the library, the immunoSEQ multiplex PCR assay was applied. What TCRdb holds here is the immuneACCESS table cut down to in-frame rearrangements. Part of the clones is not present; checked against another copy, under half of the missing clones reflect an unresolved V gene, and the others are unexplained. The sample table holds roughly 330,000 clones, of which 80% to 90% were seen once. In total, the top ten clones hold around 4.6% of the sample. What was sequenced was PBMCs or T cells enriched from blood (not recorded which). The source of these receptors is a man aged 30 to 39 who had recovered from COVID-19.

This chain links TRBV7-2 with TRBJ1-1; TRBD1 agrees at 7 bases. Trimming took 5 bases from V and 7 from J; bases not matched to a gene: 16. Germline lookup yields CDR1 SGHTA and CDR2 FQGNSA. The CDR3 length is 16 residues. The CDR3 coding sequence is TGTGCCAGCAGCACGCAGAGACGACAGGGATTTGGTGAAGCTTTCTTT. It is translated as CASSTQRRQGFGEAFF.

This clone is a singleton in its sample. The chain combines TRBV28 with TRBJ1-2; 8 bases align to TRBD1. The CDR3 is 13 amino acids. CDR1 and CDR2 from the germline V gene are MDHEN and SYDVKM. With 4 bases clipped from V and 8 bases from J, the junction kept 6 bases outside the gene matches. The CDR3 sequence is CASSWAGGVGYTF. The CDR3 DNA reads as TGTGCCAGCAGTTGGGCAGGGGGCGTGGGCTACACCTTC.

The V and J genes are TRBV2 and TRBJ2-1, with TRBD1 matching over 7 bases. Looked up from germline, CDR1 is SNHLY and CDR2 is FYNNEI. The CDR3 has 13 amino acids. The V segment lost 6 bases and the J segment 7 bases; nucleotides outside the gene matches: 6. CDR3 region: CASSYRGGNEQFF. The CDR3 bases are TGTGCCAGCAGCTACAGGGGTGGGAATGAGCAGTTCTTC. Full variable domain (remainder filled in from reference TRBV2 and TRBJ2-1): EPEVTQTPSHQVTQMGQEVILRCVPISNHLYFYWYRQILGQKVEFLVSFYNNEISEKSEIFDDQFSVERPDGSNFTLKIRSTKLEDSAMYFCASSYRGGNEQFFGPGTRLTVL.

The J gene is TRBJ1-1, the V gene TRBV7-3; D gene ambiguous. The CDR3 contains 13 residues. V was trimmed by 0 bases and J by 6 bases, leaving 8 bases between them. Germline V CDR1 and CDR2: SGHTA, FQGTGA. The CDR3 region is CASSLTKRSEAFF. The CDR3 coding sequence is TGTGCCAGCAGCTTAACTAAGAGGTCTGAAGCTTTCTTT.

This clone was seen once. The chain employs TRBV18 and TRBJ2-7; TRBD1 might be the D (5 bases). The germline V and J ends were trimmed by 3 bases and 7 bases, with 13 bases remaining between them. Germline CDR1 and CDR2: KGHSH and LQKENI. The CDR3 runs to 13 residues. The CDR3 region has the DNA TGTGCCAGCTCACCCTACAAAGACAGAGAGCAGTACTTC. Its translation: CASSPYKDREQYF.

The chain couples TRBV3-1 (or the pseudogene TRBV3-2) to TRBJ1-1, with a weak D call TRBD1 (5 bases). CDR3 length: 13 amino acids. Germline V gene lookup returns CDR1 LGHDT and CDR2 YNNKEL (reference sequence). Trimming took 6 bases from V and 5 from J, leaving 13 bases between them. CDR3: CASSQTEITEAFF. The CDR3 DNA reads TGTGCCAGCAGTCAGACAGAGATAACTGAAGCTTTCTTT.

This clone was detected once. The chain combines TRBV19 with TRBJ2-2, with a weak D call TRBD1 (5 bases). With 3 bases removed from V and 5 bases from J, the gap between germline ends came to 10 bases. The CDR3 has 14 amino acids. Germline V gives CDR1 LNHDA, CDR2 SQIVND (reference sequence). CDR3: CASSILGLTGELFF. For the CDR3, the DNA is TGTGCCAGTAGTATTCTGGGGCTAACCGGGGAGCTGTTTTTT.

V is TRBV5-5 and J is TRBJ1-3; weak D call: TRBD1 (6 bases). This CDR3 contains 15 residues. The ends were cut back, 4 bases at V and 0 bases at J, with 11 bases in the middle. Germline-derived CDR1 and CDR2 are SGHKS and YYEKEE (reference sequence). As DNA, the CDR3 is TGTGCCAGCAGCACTACAGGGAGCTCTGGAAACACCATATATTTT. This translates into CASSTTGSSGNTIYF. The complete variable domain, with remaining parts taken from reference TRBV5-5 and TRBJ1-3, reads DAGVTQSPTHLIKTRGQQVTLRCSPISGHKSVSWYQQVLGQGPQFIFQYYEKEERGRGNFPDRFSARQFPNYSSELNVNALLLGDSALYLCASSTTGSSGNTIYFGEGSWLTVV.

This rearrangement joins TRBV28 to TRBJ2-5; the match to TRBD2 covers 9 bases. Germline CDR1 reads MDHEN; CDR2 reads SYDVKM. Unmatched junction bases numbered 6, after V lost 3 bases and J lost 4 bases. This CDR3 is 15 amino acids long. The chain's CDR3 is CASSFERGAGETQYF. CDR3 DNA: TGTGCCAGCAGTTTCGAGCGGGGGGCAGGAGAGACCCAGTACTTC.

The DNA of the CDR3 is TGTGCCAGTAGTGGGAGAGTCGGTGGCTACACCTTC. It is translated as CASSGRVGGYTF. The chain is built from TRBV19 and TRBJ1-2; D is undetermined. Per germline, CDR1 LNHDA and CDR2 SQIVND (reference sequence). V lost 5 bases and J 7 bases, leaving 11 bases between the germline ends. The CDR3 covers 12 residues.

The chain combines TRBV18 with TRBJ1-1; the match to TRBD1 covers 8 bases. This CDR3 spans 13 amino acids. J lost 8 bases, V lost 3 bases, and 5 bases had no gene match. CDR1 and CDR2 from the germline V gene are KGHSH and LQKENI. The chain's CDR3 is CASSPPGQEEAFF. CDR3 bases: TGTGCCAGCTCACCTCCGGGACAGGAGGAAGCTTTCTTT.

V and J are TRBV5-8 and TRBJ2-5; D possibly corresponds to TRBD1 (6 bases). CDR1 SGHTS and CDR2 YDEGEE come from the germline V gene. The CDR3 covers 15 residues. V lost 0 bases to trimming and J lost 5 bases, with 14 bases between them. The CDR3 coding sequence is TGTGCCAGCAGCTTGGCCCAACAGGGTGGGGAGACCCAGTACTTC. Protein product: CASSLAQQGGETQYF.

The count of this clone is one. This sequence joins TRBV28 and TRBJ1-2; TRBD1 aligns across 9 bases. The ends lost 6 bases at V and 7 bases at J; junction bases unmatched: 12. CDR3 length equals 15 residues. Germline CDR1 MDHEN, CDR2 SYDVKM. This CDR3 is CASSQRVRDRVGYTF. The CDR3 coding sequence is TGTGCCAGCAGCCAGAGGGTCAGGGACAGGGTTGGCTACACCTTC.

V usage is TRBV10-3 and J usage is TRBJ2-7; a weak D match, TRBD1 (6 bases). CDR3 length: 15 amino acids. Germline V CDR1 and CDR2: ENHRY, SYGVKD. V was cut by 10 bases and J by 0 bases, with 19 bases left in between. In DNA form, the CDR3 reads TGTGCCACCCGAGACGGACAGACCCTCTCCTACGAGCAGTACTTC. As protein: CATRDGQTLSYEQYF.

The chain employs TRBV7-3 and TRBJ2-3, with D tentatively TRBD1 (6 bases). The CDR3 extends over 15 amino acids. V was trimmed by 6 bases and J by 0 bases, leaving 13 bases between them. Germline V lookup: CDR1 SGHTA, CDR2 FQGTGA. CDR3 nucleotide sequence: TGTGCCAGCAGTTCTCGACAGGCTAGCACAGATACGCAGTATTTT. It is translated as CASSSRQASTDTQYF. Supplemented by reference TRBV7-3 and TRBJ2-3, the full variable domain reads GAGVSQTPSNKVTEKGKYVELRCDPISGHTALYWYRQSLGQGPEFLIYFQGTGAADDSGLPNDRFFAVRPEGSVSTLKIQRTERGDSAVYLCASSSRQASTDTQYFGPGTRLTVL.

This clone was observed a few times. This chain joins TRBV28 and TRBJ1-6, with TRBD1 identical over 7 bases. V lost 5 bases to trimming and J lost 14 bases; unmatched junction nucleotides: 9. The V gene's germline CDR1 is MDHEN and CDR2 SYDVKM. The CDR3 contains 13 residues. This CDR3 is CASSLGTARALHF. As DNA, the CDR3 is TGTGCCAGCAGTCTCGGGACAGCTAGGGCCCTCCACTTT.

The chain couples TRBV6-5 to TRBJ1-1; D is undetermined. Trimming removed 5 bases from V and 7 bases from J, with 11 bases in between. Germline CDR1 and CDR2: MNHEY and SVGAGI. This CDR3 contains 12 residues. CDR3 nucleotide sequence: TGTGCCAGCAGTACCCGAACTATTGAAGCTTTCTTT. Translating it yields CASSTRTIEAFF.

The chain uses TRBV2 and TRBJ2-2; 7 bases align to TRBD2. This CDR3 is 13 amino acids long. The germline V gene encodes CDR1 SNHLY and CDR2 FYNNEI. Germline trimming cut 6 bases from V and 5 bases from J; bases unmatched to any gene: 3. CDR3 in amino acids: CASSEGGTGELFF. In nucleotides, the CDR3 is TGTGCCAGCAGCGAGGGAGGGACCGGGGAGCTGTTTTTT.

This chain links TRBV2 with TRBJ2-2; 7 nucleotides match TRBD1. Trimming removed 2 bases from V and 5 bases from J; junction bases left unmatched: 8. This CDR3 is built from 16 residues. Germline CDR1 SNHLY, CDR2 FYNNEI. CDR3 DNA: TGTGCCAGCAGTGAAACAGGGGACGAGGGTACCGGGGAGCTGTTTTTT. It is translated as CASSETGDEGTGELFF.

The chain couples TRBV19 to TRBJ1-2; D may be TRBD1 (6 bases). The germline gives CDR1 LNHDA, CDR2 SQIVND (reference sequence). The CDR3 is 13 amino acids. Trimming removed 4 bases at V and 1 base at J, with 7 bases between. This CDR3 reads CASSTQGNYGYTF. In nucleotides, the CDR3 is TGTGCCAGTAGTACACAGGGTAACTATGGCTACACCTTC.

The rearrangement uses TRBV28 and TRBJ2-3; D might be TRBD1 (6 bases). The germline gives CDR1 MDHEN, CDR2 SYDVKM. The CDR3 runs 15 residues. Trimming stripped 8 bases from V and 5 bases from J, with 20 bases between. For the CDR3, the DNA is TGTGCCAGCCAGGCCGGGACAAGGTTTGGAGATACGCAGTATTTT. Translated, it gives CASQAGTRFGDTQYF. Full variable domain (remainder filled in from reference TRBV28 and TRBJ2-3): DVKVTQSSRYLVKRTGEKVFLECVQDMDHENMFWYRQDPGLGLRLIYFSYDVKMKEKGDIPEGYSVSREKKERFSLILESASTNQTSMYLCASQAGTRFGDTQYFGPGTRLTVL.

This chain links TRBV2 with TRBJ1-1; 9 bases align to TRBD1. The CDR3 sequence is 14 residues long. V was pared by 4 bases and J by 4 bases, with 4 bases of the junction left unmatched. Germline V gene sequence: CDR1 SNHLY, CDR2 FYNNEI. In DNA form, the CDR3 reads TGTGCCAGCAGTGTACAGGGGGCAGGCACTGAAGCTTTCTTT. It is translated as CASSVQGAGTEAFF.

The CDR3 DNA sequence: TGTGCCAGCAGTTCAGGGGTTAGCAGCAATCAGCCCCAGCATTTT. Its translation: CASSSGVSSNQPQHF. The rearrangement joins TRBV7-9 to TRBJ1-5; D possibly corresponds to TRBD1 (6 bases). Germline V gives CDR1 SEHNR, CDR2 FQNEAQ (reference sequence). The CDR3 extends over 15 amino acids. The V end lost 6 bases, the J end lost 1 base, and 13 bases lay between the germline ends.

The V call is TRBV7-8, the J call TRBJ2-1, with 7 bases fitting TRBD1. Unmatched junction bases numbered 7, after V lost 2 bases and J lost 3 bases. CDR1 is SGHVS and CDR2 is FQNEAQ in the germline V gene. CDR3 size: 16 residues. CDR3 nucleotide sequence: TGTGCCAGCAGCTTACCCGACAGGGACCTCTACAATGAGCAGTTCTTC. This sequence encodes CASSLPDRDLYNEQFF.

This clone was detected once. The V and J genes are TRBV5-1 and TRBJ2-3; D perhaps matches TRBD2 (6 bases). V gave up 6 bases and J gave up 6 bases, with 17 bases separating them. Germline-derived CDR1 and CDR2 are SGHRS and YFSETQ. The CDR3 has 14 residues. The CDR3 sequence is CASTLHQDYDTQYF. DNA of the CDR3: TGCGCCAGCACCCTACATCAGGACTACGATACGCAGTATTTT.

V gene TRBV6-5 combines with J gene TRBJ2-4, with D uncertain. Germline V CDR1 and CDR2: MNHEY, SVGAGI. Trimming pared 2 bases from V and 5 bases from J, leaving 4 bases between. The CDR3 contains 12 residues. This CDR3 is CASSYGENIQYF. CDR3 coding DNA: TGTGCCAGCAGTTACGGAGAAAACATTCAGTACTTC.

Note on this clone: This sample also contains other DNA sequences that code for the same CDR3. The chain is built from TRBV6-1 and TRBJ1-3; D is uncertain. The V end lost 1 base, the J end lost 2 bases, and 3 bases lay between the germline ends. The CDR3 has 13 amino acids. Germline values: CDR1 MNHNS, CDR2 SASEGT. CDR3 sequence reads: CASSEGTGNTIYF. Here the CDR3 DNA reads TGTGCCAGCAGTGAAGGTACTGGAAACACCATATATTTT.